Below are 2 T cell receptor beta chains sequenced from a single sample in a study of technical replicates of blood from a few donors. Using immunoSEQ multiplex PCR, the repertoire was profiled, and TCRdb retains in-frame clones only, with some absent. The table has tens of thousands of clones, 93% seen once. Sequenced input: T cells isolated from PBMCs. Every receptor here comes from a human donor in good health.

This chain connects TRBV10-2 to TRBJ2-5; unclear D gene. V gave up 2 bases and J gave up 4 bases, with 17 bases separating them. From germline, CDR1 is WSHSY and CDR2 SAAADI. The CDR3 contains 16 residues. The CDR3 DNA is TGCGCCAGCAGTGAGGGGCAGATCGGTTCTGGAGAGACCCAGTACTTC. This gives the protein CASSEGQIGSGETQYF.

V gene TRBV13 combines with J gene TRBJ2-5, with 8 nucleotides matching TRBD2. V lost 5 bases and J lost 5; bases outside the gene matches: 10. This CDR3 has 15 residues. Looked up from germline, CDR1 is PRHDT and CDR2 is FYEKMQ (reference sequence). The CDR3 protein is CASSTEGLAIETQYF. In DNA form, the CDR3 reads TGTGCCAGCAGCACAGAAGGACTAGCCATCGAGACCCAGTACTTC.